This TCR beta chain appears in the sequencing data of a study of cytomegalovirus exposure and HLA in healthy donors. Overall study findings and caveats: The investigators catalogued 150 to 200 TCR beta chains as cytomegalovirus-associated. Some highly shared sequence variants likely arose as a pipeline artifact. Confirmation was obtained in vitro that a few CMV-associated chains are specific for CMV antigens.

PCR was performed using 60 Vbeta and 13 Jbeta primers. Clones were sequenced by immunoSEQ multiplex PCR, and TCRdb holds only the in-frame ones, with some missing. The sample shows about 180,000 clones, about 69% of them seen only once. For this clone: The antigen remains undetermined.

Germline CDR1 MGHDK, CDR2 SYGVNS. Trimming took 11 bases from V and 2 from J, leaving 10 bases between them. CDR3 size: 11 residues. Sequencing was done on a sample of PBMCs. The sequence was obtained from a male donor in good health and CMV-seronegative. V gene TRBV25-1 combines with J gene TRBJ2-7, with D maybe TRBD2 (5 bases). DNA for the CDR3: TGTGCCGCCGAGGGCACCTACGAGCAGTACTTC. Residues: CAAEGTYEQYF.